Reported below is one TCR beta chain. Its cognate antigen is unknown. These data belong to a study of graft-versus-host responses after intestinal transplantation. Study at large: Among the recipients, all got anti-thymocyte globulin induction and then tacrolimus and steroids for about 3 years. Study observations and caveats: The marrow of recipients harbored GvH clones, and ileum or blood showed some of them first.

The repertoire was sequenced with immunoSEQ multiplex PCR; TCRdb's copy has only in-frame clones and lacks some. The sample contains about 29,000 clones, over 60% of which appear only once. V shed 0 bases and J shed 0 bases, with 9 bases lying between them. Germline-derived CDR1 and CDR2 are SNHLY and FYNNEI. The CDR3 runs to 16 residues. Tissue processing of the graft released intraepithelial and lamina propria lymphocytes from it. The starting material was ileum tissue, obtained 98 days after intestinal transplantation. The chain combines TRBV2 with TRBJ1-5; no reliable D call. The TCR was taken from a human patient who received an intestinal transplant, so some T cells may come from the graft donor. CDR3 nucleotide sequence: TGTGCCAGCAGTGAAGCGCCGGAGGTTAGCAATCAGCCCCAGCATTTT. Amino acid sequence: CASSEAPEVSNQPQHF.